A selection of T cell receptor beta chains follows, all from one sample in a study of blood T cell repertoires in COVID-19. Sequencing was performed with immunoSEQ multiplex PCR; in TCRdb, only in-frame clones are kept and a portion is missing. The sample includes about 52,000 clones, 80% to 90% of them seen just once. The material sequenced was peripheral blood. These receptor sequences come from a man in his fifties or sixties with active COVID-19. Both conserved end residues are part of each CDR3. Each record gives: V gene, J gene, D gene, clone size, CDR3 DNA, CDR3 protein. D genes are given only for firm matches. Size values are once, few and many counts, or a class for expanded clones, and some rows have none.

V: TRBV28; J: TRBJ2-1; D: TRBD2; size: -; DNA: TGTGCCAGCGTCGCAGGGTTTAGCGGGAGGCCGCCCTACAATGAGCAGTTCTTC; CDR3: CASVAGFSGRPPYNEQFF
V: TRBV18; J: TRBJ2-3; D: TRBD2; size: -; DNA: TGTGCCAGCTCACCACTAGCGGGAGGAGGGGATACGCAGTATTTT; CDR3: CASSPLAGGGDTQYF
V: TRBV7-9; J: TRBJ1-5; D: -; size: -; DNA: TGTGCCAGCAGCCTTCTGACAGGAGCAAGCAATCAGCCCCAGCATTTT; CDR3: CASSLLTGASNQPQHF
V: TRBV18; J: TRBJ2-7; D: -; size: -; DNA: TGTGCCAGCTCCCGGGTGACGACAGGATCTTCATACGAGCAGTACTTC; CDR3: CASSRVTTGSSYEQYF
V: TRBV28; J: TRBJ2-5; D: TRBD2; size: -; DNA: TGTGCCAGCAGCGGACTAGCGGGAGACCCGACCCAAGAGACCCAGTACTTC; CDR3: CASSGLAGDPTQETQYF
V: TRBV24-1; J: TRBJ2-1; D: TRBD1; size: -; DNA: TGTGCCACCAGTGATCAGCAGGGGGAGCAAAAGAATGAGCAGTTCTTC; CDR3: CATSDQQGEQKNEQFF
V: TRBV12-3/TRBV12-4; J: TRBJ1-1; D: -; size: -; DNA: TGTGCCAGCAGCTCGAGGCGAGGGCGAAAAGCTTTCTTT; CDR3: CASSSRRGRKAFF
V: TRBV28; J: TRBJ1-5; D: -; size: -; DNA: TGTGCCAGCAGCCCATCCGTCGACTACAGCGGGGTGCGCAATCAGCCCCAGCATTTT; CDR3: CASSPSVDYSGVRNQPQHF
V: TRBV6-1; J: TRBJ2-3; D: TRBD2; size: -; DNA: TGTGCCAGCAGTGAGTCTAGCGGGCGGAGCACAGATACGCAGTATTTT; CDR3: CASSESSGRSTDTQYF
V: TRBV9; J: TRBJ2-7; D: -; size: -; DNA: TGTGCCAGCAGCGTAGGGATTGGGAGCTCCTACGAGCAGTACTTC; CDR3: CASSVGIGSSYEQYF
V: TRBV11-2; J: TRBJ2-7; D: -; size: -; DNA: TGTGCCAGCAGCTTAGTGGGCCATCGCGACGAGCAGTACTTC; CDR3: CASSLVGHRDEQYF
V: TRBV11-2; J: TRBJ2-5; D: TRBD2; size: -; DNA: TGTGCCAGCAGCATCGGGACTAGCGGAGGGAGAGAGACCCAGTACTTC; CDR3: CASSIGTSGGRETQYF
V: TRBV13; J: TRBJ1-1; D: -; size: -; DNA: TGTGCCAGCAGCTTAAGGGGGATGAACACTGAAGCTTTCTTT; CDR3: CASSLRGMNTEAFF
V: TRBV10-3; J: TRBJ2-7; D: -; size: -; DNA: TGTGCCATCAGGCAGGGGGGAGACTACGAGCAGTACTTC; CDR3: CAIRQGGDYEQYF
V: TRBV20-1; J: TRBJ1-1; D: TRBD1; size: -; DNA: TGCAGTGCTAGTGCGCGAGGGGGCTTGAACACTGAAGCTTTCTTT; CDR3: CSASARGGLNTEAFF
V: TRBV6-5; J: TRBJ1-1; D: TRBD1; size: -; DNA: TGTGCCAGCAGTAACAACAGGGGGCGGACTGAAGCTTTCTTT; CDR3: CASSNNRGRTEAFF
V: TRBV10-3; J: TRBJ2-6; D: -; size: -; DNA: TGTGCCATCCCAGGGGCCCCTGCCTCTGGGGCCAACGTCCTGACTTTC; CDR3: CAIPGAPASGANVLTF
V: TRBV19; J: TRBJ1-6; D: TRBD1; size: -; DNA: TGTGCCAGTACCAAACAGGGGAGCTCCTATAATTCACCCCTCCACTTT; CDR3: CASTKQGSSYNSPLHF
V: TRBV5-5; J: TRBJ1-5; D: -; size: -; DNA: TGTGCCAGCAGCATGGGACCACCGGGTCAGCCCCAGCATTTT; CDR3: CASSMGPPGQPQHF
V: TRBV12-3/TRBV12-4; J: TRBJ1-5; D: TRBD1; size: -; DNA: TGTGCCAGCAGTTGGGACAGGGGAGGGCCCCAGCATTTT; CDR3: CASSWDRGGPQHF
V: TRBV13; J: TRBJ2-7; D: TRBD2; size: -; DNA: TGTGCCAGCAGCCCCCGGGGTAGCGGGACCCCCTACGAGCAGTACTTC; CDR3: CASSPRGSGTPYEQYF
V: TRBV2; J: TRBJ1-6; D: -; size: few; DNA: TGTGCCAGCAGTCGCCGGGGTTTGGGTTCACCCCTCCACTTT; CDR3: CASSRRGLGSPLHF
V: TRBV10-2; J: TRBJ2-2; D: -; size: -; DNA: TGCGCCAGCAGTAGCCGGGACTTCCCTCCGGGCACCGGGGAGCTGTTTTTT; CDR3: CASSSRDFPPGTGELFF
V: TRBV9; J: TRBJ2-1; D: TRBD2; size: -; DNA: TGTGCCAGCAGCTCAGGACTAGCGGGGGACAATGAGCAGTTCTTC; CDR3: CASSSGLAGDNEQFF
V: TRBV3-1/TRBV3-2; J: TRBJ1-2; D: TRBD1; size: -; DNA: TGTGCCAGCGGTTACACAGGGGTTAACTATGGCTACACCTTC; CDR3: CASGYTGVNYGYTF
V: TRBV6-5; J: TRBJ2-7; D: -; size: -; DNA: TGTGCCAGCAGTAGGATGCACAGGAGCTCCTACGAGCAGTACTTC; CDR3: CASSRMHRSSYEQYF
V: TRBV3-1/TRBV3-2; J: TRBJ2-7; D: TRBD1; size: -; DNA: TGTGCCAGCAGTCTCTCGGGGACAGGGGCCTACGAGCAGTACTTC; CDR3: CASSLSGTGAYEQYF
V: TRBV5-4; J: TRBJ1-1; D: TRBD1; size: -; DNA: TGTGCCAGCAGCTTGGGTTCAGGGGGTCATACTGAAGCTTTCTTT; CDR3: CASSLGSGGHTEAFF
V: TRBV19; J: TRBJ1-2; D: -; size: -; DNA: TGTGCCAGTACGTGGACAGCTGGAGAAGGCTACACCTTC; CDR3: CASTWTAGEGYTF
V: TRBV6-5; J: TRBJ2-3; D: TRBD1; size: -; DNA: TGTGCCAGCAGGGGACAGGGGCGAGATACGCAGTATTTT; CDR3: CASRGQGRDTQYF
V: TRBV7-7; J: TRBJ2-5; D: TRBD2; size: -; DNA: TGTGCCAGCAGCCCCCGAGCTGCTAGCGGGAGGGCCGGTATAGAGACCCAGTACTTC; CDR3: CASSPRAASGRAGIETQYF
V: TRBV6-1; J: TRBJ2-7; D: TRBD2; size: -; DNA: TGTGCCAGCAGTGAATGGGCTAGCGGGAGCTACGAGCAGTACTTC; CDR3: CASSEWASGSYEQYF
V: TRBV28; J: TRBJ2-5; D: TRBD1; size: -; DNA: TGTGCCAGCAGCGACAGGGGGCAGGAGACCCAGTACTTC; CDR3: CASSDRGQETQYF
V: TRBV28; J: TRBJ1-5; D: TRBD1; size: -; DNA: TGTGCCAGCAGTTTAACAGGGGGCGAGGGCAATCAGCCCCAGCATTTT; CDR3: CASSLTGGEGNQPQHF
V: TRBV10-3; J: TRBJ1-2; D: -; size: -; DNA: TGTGCCATCAGTGACAGGGTGGGCTATGGCTACACCTTC; CDR3: CAISDRVGYGYTF
V: TRBV4-1; J: TRBJ2-7; D: TRBD2; size: -; DNA: TGCGCCAGCAGCCAAGGACTAGCGGGTGTCCAGTACTTC; CDR3: CASSQGLAGVQYF
V: TRBV7-2; J: TRBJ2-2; D: TRBD2; size: -; DNA: TGTGCCAGCAGCTTAGTCCCTAGCGGGAGGTCCGGGGAGCTGTTTTTT; CDR3: CASSLVPSGRSGELFF